The 24 T cell receptor beta chains in this list originate from one sample, sequenced in a study of identical twins (dated by TCRdb to 2016 to 2018). Library preparation was by 5' RACE. Sequencing used an Illumina HiSeq 2000. TCRdb trimmed the raw reads at Q25, called clones with MiXCR and kept productive beta chains. One record per CDR3 amino acid sequence lists the most common genes and DNA. A total of around 650,000 distinct CDR3 sequences appear in this sample, just over 7% of them only once. 1.5% to 2% of the sample is held by the ten biggest clonotypes. The same specimen was also included in a second study, on yellow fever vaccine responses in identical twins.

The sample comprised PBMCs. These receptors were obtained from a woman under 30 in good health.

This clonotype showed up just a few times. V and J are TRBV24-1 and TRBJ2-3, with 14 nucleotides matching TRBD2. V was pared by 6 bases and J by 2 bases, with 6 bases of the junction left unmatched. The CDR3 is 17 amino acids. Germline assignment: CDR1 KGHDR and CDR2 SFDVKD. CDR3 region: CATSFGTSGGFTDTQYF. The CDR3 region has the DNA TGTGCCACCAGTTTCGGGACTAGCGGGGGTTTCACAGATACGCAGTATTTT.

CDR3 region: CATSRDPLQGEANTGELFF. Here the CDR3 DNA reads TGTGCCACCAGCAGAGATCCCCTACAGGGGGAGGCGAACACCGGGGAGCTGTTTTTT. This sequence joins TRBV15 and TRBJ2-2, with TRBD1 identical over 8 bases. V shed 0 bases and J 0 bases; nucleotides not matched to a gene: 9. CDR1 LNHNV and CDR2 YYDKDF come from the germline V gene (reference sequence). The CDR3 is 19 amino acids. Full variable domain (outside the CDR3, taken from reference TRBV15 and TRBJ2-2): DAMVIQNPRYQVTQFGKPVTLSCSQTLNHNVMYWYQQKSSQAPKLLFHYYDKDFNNEADTPDNFQSRRPNTSFCFLDIRSPGLGDTAMYLCATSRDPLQGEANTGELFFGEGSRLTVL.

The chain carries TRBV7-9 and TRBJ2-3, with D possibly being TRBD1 (6 bases). Germline V gives CDR1 SEHNR, CDR2 FQNEAQ (reference sequence). V lost 4 bases to trimming and J lost 11 bases, with 10 bases between them. The CDR3 spans 11 residues. The CDR3 protein is CASSWTVEQYF. The DNA for the CDR3 is TGTGCCAGCAGCTGGACAGTAGAGCAGTATTTT.

This clonotype was counted at least ten times. The chain has TRBV5-5 and TRBJ2-1; D unclear. The V end was cut by 0 bases, the J end by 0 bases, with 10 bases between. Per germline, CDR1 SGHKS and CDR2 YYEKEE (reference sequence). The CDR3 is 16 amino acids. The DNA for the CDR3 is TGTGCCAGCAGCTTGGTTTCCAGGAGCTCCTACAATGAGCAGTTCTTC. As protein: CASSLVSRSSYNEQFF.

This clonotype was recorded at least ten times. J is TRBJ2-3 and V is TRBV5-5; D is unresolved. From germline, CDR1 is SGHKS and CDR2 YYEKEE (reference sequence). There are 15 residues in the CDR3. V shed 1 base and J shed 1 base, with 10 bases lying between them. CDR3 sequence (DNA): TGTGCCAGCAGCTTGTACCCCGCTGGCACAGATACGCAGTATTTT. Its protein is CASSLYPAGTDTQYF.

This clonotype showed up just a few times. The V call is TRBV5-1, the J call TRBJ2-7; TRBD2 matches at 9 bases. The germline gives CDR1 SGHRS, CDR2 YFSETQ. Trimming at V came to 1 base and at J to 3 bases, leaving 17 bases not matched to a gene. CDR3 length: 19 amino acids. CDR3 protein: CASSLRRGRGLARNYEQYF. The CDR3 bases are TGCGCCAGCAGCTTGCGGAGGGGGAGAGGACTAGCGAGAAACTACGAGCAGTACTTC.

This clonotype has just a few counts. The rearrangement joins TRBV5-1 to TRBJ2-1, with TRBD1 matching over 7 bases. The CDR3 sequence is 13 residues long. V was clipped by 4 bases and J by 8 bases; unmatched bases: 6. Germline loops: CDR1 SGHRS, CDR2 YFSETQ. CDR3 nucleotide sequence: TGCGCCAGCAGCAGTCACAGGGGACATGAGCAGTTCTTC. This gives the protein CASSSHRGHEQFF.

The CDR3 protein is CASSGRETGELFF. The CDR3 region has the DNA TGTGCCAGTAGCGGGAGAGAAACCGGGGAGCTGTTTTTT. This sequence joins TRBV6-2 or TRBV6-3 and TRBJ2-2; 9 bases map to TRBD2. The CDR3 covers 13 residues. The germline gives CDR1 MNHEY, CDR2 SVGEGT. V lost 9 bases, J lost 5 bases, and 4 bases stayed unmatched.

The rearrangement joins TRBV5-1 to TRBJ2-5; TRBD1 matches at 9 bases. Losses at the gene ends were 4 bases for V and 4 bases for J; bases not matched to a gene: 8. The length of the CDR3 is 15 residues. Per germline, CDR1 SGHRS and CDR2 YFSETQ. Here the CDR3 reads CASSTGQGLIETQYF. CDR3 nucleotides: TGCGCCAGCAGCACCGGACAGGGGTTGATAGAGACCCAGTACTTC.

The CDR3, as DNA: TGTGCCAGCAGCTTATCAGACTACGAGCAGTACTTC. It translates to CASSLSDYEQYF. This sequence joins TRBV11-2 and TRBJ2-7; D ambiguous. In germline, CDR1 is SGHAT, CDR2 FQNNGV. The length of the CDR3 is 12 residues. V lost 2 bases and J 3 bases, leaving 5 bases between the germline ends.

Here the CDR3 reads CASSLAPQGSETQYF. Written as DNA, the CDR3 is TGCGCCAGCAGCTTGGCCCCCCAGGGGAGCGAGACCCAGTACTTC. This chain uses TRBV5-1 with TRBJ2-5; D is perhaps TRBD1 (6 bases). This CDR3 has 15 residues. Germline V CDR1 and CDR2: SGHRS, YFSETQ. Trimming removed 0 bases from V and 5 bases from J, with 14 bases in between.

The chain couples TRBV6-1 to TRBJ2-5; no reliable D call. V lost 7 bases to trimming and J lost 7 bases, with 16 bases between them. From germline, CDR1 is MNHNS and CDR2 SASEGT. This CDR3 is built from 13 residues. CDR3 in amino acids: CASIGLAPGTQYF. The CDR3 bases are TGTGCCAGCATTGGGTTAGCCCCGGGGACCCAGTACTTC.

This sequence joins TRBV7-9 and TRBJ2-1; TRBD1 aligns across 7 bases. This CDR3 has 17 amino acids. With 3 bases clipped from V and 5 bases from J, the junction kept 13 bases outside the gene matches. CDR1 and CDR2 (germline): SEHNR, FQNEAQ (reference sequence). CDR3 nucleotides: TGTGCCAGCAGCTTCCGGGACAGCACTCTGGGAGACAATGAGCAGTTCTTC. This encodes CASSFRDSTLGDNEQFF.

This clonotype was counted at least ten times. The chain carries TRBV5-5 and TRBJ2-7; D is perhaps TRBD1 or TRBD2 (6 bases each). The CDR3 is 15 residues long. V gave up 4 bases and J gave up 0 bases, with 14 bases separating them. The germline gives CDR1 SGHKS, CDR2 YYEKEE (reference sequence). CDR3 region: CASSKGGILSYEQYV. In nucleotides, the CDR3 is TGTGCCAGCAGCAAGGGGGGAATCCTCTCCTACGAGCAGTACGTC.

In this sample, this clonotype turned up a few times. This chain links TRBV5-1 with TRBJ2-5; TRBD2 matches 12 bases. The trim removed 6 bases at V and 5 bases at J, leaving 5 bases unmatched. The CDR3 loop spans 14 amino acids. CDR1 and CDR2 from the germline V gene are SGHRS and YFSETQ. CDR3 in amino acids: CASMTSGSWETQYF. The CDR3 DNA is TGCGCCAGCATGACTAGCGGGAGTTGGGAGACCCAGTACTTC.

Only a few counts were recorded for this clonotype. This sequence joins TRBV7-2 and TRBJ2-7, with TRBD1 as a possible D gene (6 bases). V lost 2 bases and J lost 1, with 12 bases in between. The CDR3 is made up of 15 amino acids. CDR1 and CDR2 from the germline V gene are SGHTA and FQGNSA. CDR3 bases: TGTGCCAGCAGCTTACCCTGGGACACGTCCTACGAGCAGTACTTC. As protein: CASSLPWDTSYEQYF. Complete variable domain (other parts from reference TRBV7-2 and TRBJ2-7): GAGVSQSPSNKVTEKGKDVELRCDPISGHTALYWYRQSLGQGLEFLIYFQGNSAPDKSGLPSDRFSAERTGGSVSTLTIQRTQQEDSAVYLCASSLPWDTSYEQYFGPGTRLTVT.

This clonotype was counted only a few times. J is TRBJ2-1 and V is TRBV10-3; the match to TRBD2 covers 10 bases. Germline CDR1 is ENHRY and CDR2 is SYGVKD. CDR3 length: 15 amino acids. The J segment lost 9 bases and the V segment lost 4 bases, leaving 9 bases of the junction unmatched. This CDR3 reads CAISVASGGLSEQFF. For the CDR3, the DNA is TGTGCCATCAGTGTCGCTAGCGGGGGCTTGAGTGAGCAGTTCTTC.

This clonotype was detected a few times. The chain employs TRBV6-1 and TRBJ2-7; 9 nucleotides align to TRBD1. J lost 7 bases, V lost 7 bases, and 17 bases had no gene match. The CDR3 loop spans 16 amino acids. Germline V gives CDR1 MNHNS, CDR2 SASEGT. For the CDR3, the DNA is TGTGCCAGCAAAAGACCAGGGACAGGGTTAACGGGAGAGCAGTACTTC. Translated, it gives CASKRPGTGLTGEQYF.

The chain is built from TRBV4-1 and TRBJ2-4, with a tentative D call TRBD1 (5 bases). Looked up from germline, CDR1 is MGHRA and CDR2 is YSYEKL. Trimming removed 1 base from V and 8 bases from J, with 15 bases in between. The CDR3 runs 15 residues. In nucleotides, the CDR3 is TGCGCCAGCAGCCAAGGGGGAAGGCAGGGTGACATTCAGTACTTC. It yields the protein CASSQGGRQGDIQYF.

The chain employs TRBV4-1 and TRBJ2-5, with 11 nucleotides matching TRBD2. Germline V gives CDR1 MGHRA, CDR2 YSYEKL. The CDR3 is made up of 16 amino acids. The junction had 5 bases not matched to a gene; V was cut back by 4 bases and J by 1 base. The CDR3 DNA sequence: TGCGCCAGCAGCCGACTGACTAGCGGGGTCCAAGAGACCCAGTACTTC. This codes for CASSRLTSGVQETQYF.

This clonotype showed up just a few times. The V and J genes are TRBV3-1 and TRBJ2-7; D remains unclear. The V end was cut by 0 bases, the J end by 1 base, with 22 bases between. This CDR3 is built from 19 residues. From germline, CDR1 is LGHDT and CDR2 YNNKEL (reference sequence). The CDR3 sequence: CASSQEDSRPLFVSYEQYF. The CDR3 DNA reads TGTGCCAGCAGCCAAGAGGATTCTAGGCCCCTCTTCGTATCCTACGAGCAGTACTTC.

The DNA for the CDR3 is TGCGCCAGCAGCTTGGATGGTGACACCGGACCTTTCTTT. Amino acid sequence: CASSLDGDTGPFF. The rearrangement joins TRBV5-1 to TRBJ1-1; no clear D. This CDR3 is 13 amino acids long. V lost 0 bases and J lost 12, with 15 bases in between. Germline values: CDR1 SGHRS, CDR2 YFSETQ.

V and J are TRBV10-3 and TRBJ1-1; D is unclear. CDR1 and CDR2 from the germline V gene are ENHRY and SYGVKD. V dropped 6 bases and J dropped 1 base, with 6 bases sitting between them. The CDR3 covers 12 residues. The DNA for the CDR3 is TGTGCCATCAGCTCGACGAACACTGAAGCTTTCTTT. Amino acids: CAISSTNTEAFF.

In DNA, the CDR3 is TGTGCCAGCAGATCACAGGGATACAACACTGAAGCTTTCTTT. Protein: CASRSQGYNTEAFF. J is TRBJ1-1 and V is TRBV12-3 or TRBV12-4, with D tentatively TRBD1 (6 bases). Deletions cut 6 bases from V and 2 bases from J, with 13 bases between. CDR3 length: 14 amino acids.